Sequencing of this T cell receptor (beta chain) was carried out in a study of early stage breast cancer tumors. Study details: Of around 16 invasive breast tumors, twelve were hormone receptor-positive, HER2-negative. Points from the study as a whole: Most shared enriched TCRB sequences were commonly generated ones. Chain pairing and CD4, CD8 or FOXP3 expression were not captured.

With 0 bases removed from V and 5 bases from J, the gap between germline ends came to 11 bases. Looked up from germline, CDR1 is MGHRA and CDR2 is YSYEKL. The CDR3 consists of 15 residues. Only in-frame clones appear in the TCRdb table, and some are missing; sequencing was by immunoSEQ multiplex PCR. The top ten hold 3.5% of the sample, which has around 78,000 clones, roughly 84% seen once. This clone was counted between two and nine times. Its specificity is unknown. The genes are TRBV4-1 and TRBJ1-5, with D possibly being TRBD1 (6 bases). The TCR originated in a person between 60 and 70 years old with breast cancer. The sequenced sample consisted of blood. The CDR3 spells CASSQDEQGDQPQHF. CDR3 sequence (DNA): TGCGCCAGCAGCCAAGATGAACAGGGTGATCAGCCCCAGCATTTT.